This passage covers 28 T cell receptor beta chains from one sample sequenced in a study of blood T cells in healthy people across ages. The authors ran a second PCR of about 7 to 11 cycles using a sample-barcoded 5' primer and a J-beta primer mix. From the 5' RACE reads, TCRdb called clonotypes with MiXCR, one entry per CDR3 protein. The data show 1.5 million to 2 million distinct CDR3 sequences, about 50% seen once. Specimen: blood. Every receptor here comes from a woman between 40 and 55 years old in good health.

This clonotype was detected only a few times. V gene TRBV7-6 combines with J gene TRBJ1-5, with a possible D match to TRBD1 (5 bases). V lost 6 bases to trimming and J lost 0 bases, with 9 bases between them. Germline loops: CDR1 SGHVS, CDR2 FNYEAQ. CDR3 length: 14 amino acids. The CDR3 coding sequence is TGTGCCAGCAGTCGAGGGGATAGCAATCAGCCCCAGCATTTT. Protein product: CASSRGDSNQPQHF.

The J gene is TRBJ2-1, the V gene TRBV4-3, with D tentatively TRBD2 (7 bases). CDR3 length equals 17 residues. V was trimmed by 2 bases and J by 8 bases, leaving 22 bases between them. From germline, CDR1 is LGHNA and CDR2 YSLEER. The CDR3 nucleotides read TGCGCCAGCAGCCAACTCATGGCGGGGGCCTTGGGGGATGAGCAGTTCTTC. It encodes CASSQLMAGALGDEQFF.

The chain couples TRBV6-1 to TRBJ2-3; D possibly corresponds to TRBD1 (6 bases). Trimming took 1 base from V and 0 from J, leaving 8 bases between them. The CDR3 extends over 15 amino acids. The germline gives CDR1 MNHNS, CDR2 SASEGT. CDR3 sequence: CASSEGGHSTDTQYF. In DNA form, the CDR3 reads TGTGCCAGCAGTGAAGGGGGGCACAGCACAGATACGCAGTATTTT.

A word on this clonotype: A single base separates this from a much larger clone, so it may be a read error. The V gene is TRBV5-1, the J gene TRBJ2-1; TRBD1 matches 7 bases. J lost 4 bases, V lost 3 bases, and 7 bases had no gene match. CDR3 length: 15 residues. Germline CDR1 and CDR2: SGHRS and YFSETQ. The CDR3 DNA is TGCGCCAGCAGCTGTCCTCGGGACAGTTACAATGAGCAGTTCTTC. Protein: CASSCPRDSYNEQFF.

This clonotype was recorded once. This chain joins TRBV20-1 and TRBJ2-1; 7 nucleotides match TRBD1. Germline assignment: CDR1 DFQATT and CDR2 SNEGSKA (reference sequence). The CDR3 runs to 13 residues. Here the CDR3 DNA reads TGCAATGCGACAAGGGACAGCAACAATGAGCAGTTCTTC. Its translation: CNATRDSNNEQFF.

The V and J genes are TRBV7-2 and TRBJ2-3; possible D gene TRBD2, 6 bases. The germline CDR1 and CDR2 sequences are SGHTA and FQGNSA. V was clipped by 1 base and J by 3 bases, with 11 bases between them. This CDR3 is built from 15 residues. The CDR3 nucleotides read TGTGCCAGCAGCTTAGTTAGGGAGGATACAGATACGCAGTATTTT. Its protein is CASSLVREDTDTQYF. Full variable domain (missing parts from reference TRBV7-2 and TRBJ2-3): GAGVSQSPSNKVTEKGKDVELRCDPISGHTALYWYRQSLGQGLEFLIYFQGNSAPDKSGLPSDRFSAERTGGSVSTLTIQRTQQEDSAVYLCASSLVREDTDTQYFGPGTRLTVL.

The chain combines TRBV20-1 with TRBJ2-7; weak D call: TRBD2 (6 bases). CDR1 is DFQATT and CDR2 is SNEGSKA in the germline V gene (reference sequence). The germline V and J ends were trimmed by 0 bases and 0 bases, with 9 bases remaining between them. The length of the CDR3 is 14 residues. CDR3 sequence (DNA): TGCAGTGCTAGAGAGGAGGGGTTCTCCTACGAGCAGTACTTC. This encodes CSAREEGFSYEQYF.

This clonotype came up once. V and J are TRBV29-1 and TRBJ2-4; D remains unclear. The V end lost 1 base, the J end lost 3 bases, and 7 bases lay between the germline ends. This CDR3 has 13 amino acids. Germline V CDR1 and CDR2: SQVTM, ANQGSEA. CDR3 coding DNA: TGCAGCGTTGAAGGGGTCGTCAAAAACATTCAGTACTTC. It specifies CSVEGVVKNIQYF.

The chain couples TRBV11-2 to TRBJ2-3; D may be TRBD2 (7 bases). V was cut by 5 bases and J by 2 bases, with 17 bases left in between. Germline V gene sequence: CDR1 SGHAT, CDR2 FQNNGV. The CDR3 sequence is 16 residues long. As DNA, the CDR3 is TGTGCCAGCAGCCTGATAGAGGGGGGGTACACAGATACGCAGTATTTT. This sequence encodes CASSLIEGGYTDTQYF.

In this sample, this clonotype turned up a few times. The CDR3 coding sequence is TGTGCCAGCAGCCCTAGGACAGGGAGCGAGCAGTACTTC. It codes for CASSPRTGSEQYF. This rearrangement joins TRBV12-3 or TRBV12-4 to TRBJ2-7, with 8 bases aligning to TRBD1. V lost 6 bases and J lost 6; bases outside the gene matches: 7. This CDR3 contains 13 residues.

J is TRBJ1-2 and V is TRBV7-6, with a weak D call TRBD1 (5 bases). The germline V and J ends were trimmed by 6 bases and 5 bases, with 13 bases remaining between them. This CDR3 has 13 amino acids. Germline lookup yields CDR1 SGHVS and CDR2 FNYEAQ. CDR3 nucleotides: TGTGCCAGCAGTCCGGACAAAAAGTATGGCTACACCTTC. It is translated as CASSPDKKYGYTF.

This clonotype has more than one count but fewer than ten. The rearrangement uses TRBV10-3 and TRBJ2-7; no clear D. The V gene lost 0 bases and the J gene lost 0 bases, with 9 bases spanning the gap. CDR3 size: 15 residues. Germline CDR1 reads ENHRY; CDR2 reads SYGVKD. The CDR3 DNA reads TGTGCCATCAGTGAGTCTGGGCAGAGCTCCTACGAGCAGTACTTC. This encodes CAISESGQSSYEQYF.

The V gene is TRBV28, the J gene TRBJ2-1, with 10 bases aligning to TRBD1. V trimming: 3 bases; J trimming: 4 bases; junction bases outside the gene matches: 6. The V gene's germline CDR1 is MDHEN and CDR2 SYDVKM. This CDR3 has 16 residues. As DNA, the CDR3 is TGTGCCAGCAGTTTTCTGACAGGGGGCTCGTACAATGAGCAGTTCTTC. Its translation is CASSFLTGGSYNEQFF.

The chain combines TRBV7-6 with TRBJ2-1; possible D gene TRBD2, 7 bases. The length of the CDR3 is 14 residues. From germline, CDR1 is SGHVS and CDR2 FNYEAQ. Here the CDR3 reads CAKRGGGGHNEQFF. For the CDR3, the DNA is TGTGCTAAGAGAGGTGGCGGGGGCCACAATGAGCAGTTCTTC. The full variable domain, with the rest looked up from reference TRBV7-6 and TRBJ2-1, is GAGVSQSPRYKVTKRGQDVALRCDPISGHVSLYWYRQALGQGPEFLTYFNYEAQQDKSGLPNDRFSAERPEGSISTLTIQRTEQRDSAMYRCAKRGGGGHNEQFFGPGTRLTVL.

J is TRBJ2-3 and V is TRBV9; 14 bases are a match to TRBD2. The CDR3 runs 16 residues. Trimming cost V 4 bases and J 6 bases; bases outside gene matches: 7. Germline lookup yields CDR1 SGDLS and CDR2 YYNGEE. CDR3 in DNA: TGTGCCAGCAGCACCCGGACTAGCGGGGGGCCGGATACGCAGTATTTT. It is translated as CASSTRTSGGPDTQYF.

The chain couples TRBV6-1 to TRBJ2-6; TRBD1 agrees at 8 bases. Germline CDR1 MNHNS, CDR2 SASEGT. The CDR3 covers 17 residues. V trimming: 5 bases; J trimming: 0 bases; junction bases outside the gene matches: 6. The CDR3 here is CASSRGQVRSGANVLTF. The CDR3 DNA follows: TGTGCCAGCAGTCGGGGACAGGTGCGCTCTGGGGCCAACGTCCTGACTTTC.

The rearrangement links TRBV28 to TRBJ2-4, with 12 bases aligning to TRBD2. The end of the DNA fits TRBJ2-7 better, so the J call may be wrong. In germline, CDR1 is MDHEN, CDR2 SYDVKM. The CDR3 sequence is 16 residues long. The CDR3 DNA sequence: TGTGCCAGCAGTTTACCCCTAGCGGGGGGGCGAGTCGAGCAGTACTTC. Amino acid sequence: CASSLPLAGGRVEQYF.

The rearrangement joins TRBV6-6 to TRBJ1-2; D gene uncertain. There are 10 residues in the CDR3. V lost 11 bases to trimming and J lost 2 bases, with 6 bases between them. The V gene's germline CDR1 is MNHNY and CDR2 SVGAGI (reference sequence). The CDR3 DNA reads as TGTGCCGTAGGAAACTATGGCTACACCTTC. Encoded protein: CAVGNYGYTF.

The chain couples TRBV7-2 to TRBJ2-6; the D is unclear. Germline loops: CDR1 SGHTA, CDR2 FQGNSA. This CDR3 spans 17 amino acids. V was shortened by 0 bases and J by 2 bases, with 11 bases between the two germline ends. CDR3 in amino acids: CASSLARHLPGANVLTF. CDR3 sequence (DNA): TGTGCCAGCAGCTTAGCGAGGCACCTACCTGGGGCCAACGTCCTGACTTTC.

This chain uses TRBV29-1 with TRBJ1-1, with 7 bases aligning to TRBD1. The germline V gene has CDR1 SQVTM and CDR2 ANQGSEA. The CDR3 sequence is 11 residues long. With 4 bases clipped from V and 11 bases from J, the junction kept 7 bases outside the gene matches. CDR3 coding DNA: TGCAGCGTTGTCACGGGACAGAGGGCTTTCTTT. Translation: CSVVTGQRAFF. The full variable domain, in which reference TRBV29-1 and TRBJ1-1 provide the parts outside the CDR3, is SAVISQKPSRDICQRGTSLTIQCQVDSQVTMMFWYRQQPGQSLTLIATANQGSEATYESGFVIDKFPISRPNLTFSTLTVSNMSPEDSSIYLCSVVTGQRAFFGQGTRLTVV.

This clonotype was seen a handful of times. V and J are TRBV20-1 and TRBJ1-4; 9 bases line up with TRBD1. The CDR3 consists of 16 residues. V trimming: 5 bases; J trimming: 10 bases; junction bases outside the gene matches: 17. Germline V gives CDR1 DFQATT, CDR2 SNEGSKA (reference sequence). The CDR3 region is CSAPKITGTGYGKLFF. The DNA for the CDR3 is TGCAGTGCTCCCAAAATTACCGGGACAGGGTATGGAAAACTGTTTTTT.

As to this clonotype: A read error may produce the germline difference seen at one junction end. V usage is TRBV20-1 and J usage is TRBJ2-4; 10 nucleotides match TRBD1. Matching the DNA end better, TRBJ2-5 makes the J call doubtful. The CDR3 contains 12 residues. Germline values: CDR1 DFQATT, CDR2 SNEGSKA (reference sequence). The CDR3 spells CNARTGGGTQYF. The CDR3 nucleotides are TGCAATGCTCGGACAGGGGGAGGGACCCAGTACTTC.

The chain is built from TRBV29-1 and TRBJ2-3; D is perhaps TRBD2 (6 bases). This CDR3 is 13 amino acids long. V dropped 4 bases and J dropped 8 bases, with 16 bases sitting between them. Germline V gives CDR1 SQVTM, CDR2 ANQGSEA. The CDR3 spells CSVVLGGEGTQYF. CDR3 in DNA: TGCAGCGTTGTTTTGGGGGGAGAGGGTACGCAGTATTTT.

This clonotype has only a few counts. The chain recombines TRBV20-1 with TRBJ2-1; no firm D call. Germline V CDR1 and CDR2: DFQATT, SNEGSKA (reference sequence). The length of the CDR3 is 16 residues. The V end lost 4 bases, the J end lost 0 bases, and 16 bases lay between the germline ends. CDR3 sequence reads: CSATDATPLSYNEQFF. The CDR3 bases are TGCAGTGCTACCGATGCGACACCTCTCTCCTACAATGAGCAGTTCTTC.

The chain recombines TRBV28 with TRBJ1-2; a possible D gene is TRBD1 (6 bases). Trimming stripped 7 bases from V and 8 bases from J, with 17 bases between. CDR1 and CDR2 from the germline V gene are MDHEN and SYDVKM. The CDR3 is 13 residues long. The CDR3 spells CASIPQGFNGYTF. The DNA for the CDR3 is TGTGCCAGCATCCCACAGGGCTTTAACGGCTACACCTTC.

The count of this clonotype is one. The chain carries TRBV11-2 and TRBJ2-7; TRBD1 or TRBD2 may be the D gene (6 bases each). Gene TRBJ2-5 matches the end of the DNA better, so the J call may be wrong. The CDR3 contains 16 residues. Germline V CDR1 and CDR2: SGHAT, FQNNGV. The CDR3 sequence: CASSSQSGARLETQYF. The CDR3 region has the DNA TGTGCCAGCAGCTCCCAATCGGGGGCCCGTCTTGAGACCCAGTACTTC.

As DNA, the CDR3 is TGTGCCAGCAGCCCCCCGGGACGAAAGATCGAGCAGTACTTC. Its translation is CASSPPGRKIEQYF. The J gene is TRBJ2-7, the V gene TRBV7-2; D might be TRBD1 or TRBD2, each matching 5 bases. The CDR3 has 14 amino acids. In germline, CDR1 is SGHTA, CDR2 FQGNSA. Trimming left V 5 bases short and J 6 bases short, with 17 bases between.

CDR3 loop: CASSLIGGLMDEQYF. In DNA form, the CDR3 reads TGCGCCAGCAGCTTGATCGGGGGGCTCATGGACGAGCAGTACTTC. The J gene is TRBJ2-7, the V gene TRBV5-1; tentative D call: TRBD2 (7 bases). V shed 1 base and J shed 5 bases, with 16 bases lying between them. This CDR3 spans 15 amino acids. CDR1 SGHRS and CDR2 YFSETQ come from the germline V gene. Together with reference TRBV5-1 and TRBJ2-7, the CDR3 gives the full variable domain: KAGVTQTPRYLIKTRGQQVTLSCSPISGHRSVSWYQQTPGQGLQFLFEYFSETQRNKGNFPGRFSGRQFSNSRSEMNVSTLELGDSALYLCASSLIGGLMDEQYFGPGTRLTVT.